This TCR beta chain was observed in a study of T-cell reconstitution after alpha-beta-depleted transplantation in children. Preparation of the TCRbeta library was carried out with unique molecular identifiers. TCRdb itself ran the PCR reads through MiXCR, one entry per CDR3 protein. The sample holds about 540,000 distinct CDR3 sequences, about 16% seen once. CDR1 and CDR2 (germline): SGHTA, FQGTGA. The CDR3 totals 13 residues. Trimming took 6 bases from V and 0 from J, leaving 8 bases between them. Only a few counts were recorded for this clonotype. This chain connects TRBV7-3 to TRBJ1-1; D remains unclear. The specimen was PBMCs from the stem cell graft donor, collected from the stem cell graft. This sequence originates from a human donor who donated a stem cell graft to a child with acute lymphoblastic leukemia. The CDR3 loop is CASSIQVNTEAFF. CDR3 nucleotides: TGTGCCAGCAGTATTCAGGTGAACACTGAAGCTTTCTTT.